What follows are 4 T cell receptor beta chains derived from one specimen sequenced in a study of T cell responses to AZD1222 COVID-19 vaccine (dated by TCRdb to about 2021). Library creation used the immunoSEQ multiplex PCR assay. TCRdb holds this immuneACCESS table with in-frame rearrangements only. Some clones are missing; in checked studies, unresolved V genes explain under half, and the rest has no known cause. The sample records 130,000 or so clones, nearly 95% of which are singletons. The top ten constitute approximately 5.4% of the sample. The time point label, as the study defines it: baseline before first vaccination. The source material was peripheral blood, sampled on day 0 of AZD1222 vaccination. These receptors were taken from an adult in good health.

This sequence joins TRBV30 and TRBJ1-3; tentative D call: TRBD1 (6 bases). The CDR3 has 13 residues. Germline V lookup: CDR1 GTSNPN, CDR2 SVGIG (reference sequence). V was cut by 5 bases and J by 4 bases, with 12 bases left in between. The CDR3 loop is CAWGGIGGNTIYF. CDR3 DNA: TGTGCCTGGGGGGGCATAGGAGGAAACACCATATATTTT.

This chain's CDR3 is CASSFAGTNYGYTF. In DNA, the CDR3 is TGCGCCAGCAGCTTCGCAGGGACTAACTATGGCTACACCTTC. The chain links TRBV5-1 to TRBJ1-2, with D perhaps matching TRBD1 (5 bases). The CDR3 totals 14 residues. The V end lost 2 bases, the J end lost 0 bases, and 8 bases lay between the germline ends. Germline CDR1 is SGHRS and CDR2 is YFSETQ.

This clone was counted once. The chain has TRBV20-1 and TRBJ2-1, with 8 positions matching TRBD1. This CDR3 has 15 residues. Germline assignment: CDR1 DFQATT and CDR2 SNEGSKA (reference sequence). The trim removed 3 bases at V and 8 bases at J, leaving 12 bases unmatched. The CDR3 DNA sequence: TGCAGTGCTAGTGGGACAGGAGTACATGTATATGAGCAGTTCTTC. Its protein product is CSASGTGVHVYEQFF.

V and J are TRBV5-1 and TRBJ1-1; D unclear. Trimming shortened V by 5 bases and J by 3 bases, and 8 bases separated the two germline ends. The CDR3 contains 12 residues. Germline-derived CDR1 and CDR2 are SGHRS and YFSETQ. CDR3 nucleotide sequence: TGCGCCAGCAGGTTACAGTACACTGAAGCTTTCTTT. It specifies CASRLQYTEAFF.